This entry describes one T cell receptor (beta chain). Its specificity is not known. Every one of the donors was a healthy Caucasian. The entry originates in a study of identical twins. Findings and caveats of the study: Reduced insertions were recorded for abundant cord blood beta clonotypes, with no such pattern in memory repertoires. Models, which agreed with sharing between unrelated individuals, nonetheless underestimated the out-of-frame TCR alpha sharing seen in monozygotic twins.

TCRdb re-derived calls from the 5' RACE reads in MiXCR, one entry per CDR3 protein. The sample lists around 470,000 distinct CDR3 sequences, 11% to 15% seen once, with about 0.53% in the top ten. In addition, the sample was reused for a study of yellow fever vaccine responses in identical twins.

The source material was CD4+ T cells sorted from blood. The sequence was obtained from a woman younger than 35 in good health.

CDR3 coding DNA: TGTGCCGGCCGGCCCTCCAGGGGGACTCCGAACACTGAAGCTTTCTTT. Protein product: CAGRPSRGTPNTEAFF. The chain links TRBV6-1 to TRBJ1-1, with 7 bases that match TRBD1. The CDR3 covers 16 residues. CDR1 is MNHNS and CDR2 is SASEGT in the germline V gene. Unmatched junction bases numbered 16, after V lost 11 bases and J lost 1 base.